These 25 T cell receptor beta chains share one sample of origin, sequenced in a study of cytomegalovirus exposure and HLA in healthy donors. Assay: immunoSEQ multiplex PCR; the TCRdb copy retains only in-frame clones and omits some. The table has about 200,000 clones, around 86% seen once; the top ten hold around 1.6%. The sequencing input was PBMCs. The receptors were gathered from a woman younger than 30 in good health and CMV-seronegative.

The chain uses TRBV7-9 and TRBJ1-2; 7 bases agree with TRBD1. Losses at the gene ends were 5 bases for V and 6 bases for J; bases not matched to a gene: 6. Germline V gene lookup returns CDR1 SEHNR and CDR2 FQNEAQ (reference sequence). The CDR3 consists of 13 residues. The CDR3, as DNA: TGTGCCAGCAGCCTTGGACAGGAGGATGGCTACACCTTC. It is translated as CASSLGQEDGYTF.

The V call is TRBV7-2, the J call TRBJ2-5; 7 bases are shared with TRBD1. The CDR3 covers 13 residues. Looked up from germline, CDR1 is SGHTA and CDR2 is FQGNSA. Germline trimming cut 1 base from V and 12 bases from J; bases unmatched to any gene: 8. This chain's CDR3 is CASSLVGGAREYF. The CDR3 DNA reads TGTGCCAGCAGCTTAGTAGGGGGCGCCCGGGAGTACTTC.

The chain links TRBV7-2 to TRBJ1-4; 9 bases are shared with TRBD1. The CDR3 consists of 14 residues. Losses at the gene ends were 5 bases for V and 8 bases for J; bases not matched to a gene: 6. Germline V lookup: CDR1 SGHTA, CDR2 FQGNSA. CDR3 loop: CASSIQGAGEKLFF. CDR3 sequence (DNA): TGTGCCAGCAGCATACAGGGGGCGGGAGAAAAACTGTTTTTT.

This clone occurred once. The gene calls are TRBV2 and TRBJ1-2; D perhaps matches TRBD1 (5 bases). Trimming stripped 2 bases from V and 5 bases from J, with 21 bases between. Germline V CDR1 and CDR2: SNHLY, FYNNEI. CDR3 length: 17 residues. The CDR3 here is CASSEQRPRAQNYGYTF. The CDR3 bases are TGTGCCAGCAGTGAACAAAGACCCAGGGCCCAAAATTATGGCTACACCTTC.

The rearrangement joins TRBV19 to TRBJ1-6; D might be TRBD1 (6 bases). Trimming cost V 6 bases and J 6 bases, with 15 bases left between them. CDR3 length equals 15 residues. The germline V gene encodes CDR1 LNHDA and CDR2 SQIVND (reference sequence). The CDR3 region is CASSLDRIGNSPLHF. CDR3 coding DNA: TGTGCCAGTAGCTTGGACAGAATAGGTAATTCACCCCTCCACTTT.

In its sample, this clone was seen once. This chain uses TRBV9 with TRBJ2-5; TRBD2 aligns across 10 bases. Germline CDR1 reads SGDLS; CDR2 reads YYNGEE. This CDR3 has 15 amino acids. Trimming at V came to 0 bases and at J to 5 bases, leaving 4 bases not matched to a gene. CDR3 sequence (DNA): TGTGCCAGCAGCGTAGCTAGCGGGAGTGTTGAGACCCAGTACTTC. Translated, it gives CASSVASGSVETQYF. The full variable domain, rest sourced from reference TRBV9 and TRBJ2-5, is DSGVTQTPKHLITATGQRVTLRCSPRSGDLSVYWYQQSLDQGLQFLIQYYNGEERAKGNILERFSAQQFPDLHSELNLSSLELGDSALYFCASSVASGSVETQYFGPGTRLLVL.

V and J are TRBV27 and TRBJ2-1, with a tentative D call TRBD2 (5 bases). This CDR3 has 14 residues. V lost 5 bases, J lost 7 bases, and 15 bases lay in between. The germline V gene encodes CDR1 MNHEY and CDR2 SMNVEV (reference sequence). CDR3 nucleotide sequence: TGTGCCAGCAGTGAAGAGAGGGCATTGAATGAGCAGTTCTTC. Translation gives CASSEERALNEQFF.

This clone appeared a single time. The chain carries TRBV6-5 and TRBJ2-7; 8 bases agree with TRBD1. The V gene's germline CDR1 is MNHEY and CDR2 SVGAGI. V trimming: 6 bases; J trimming: 2 bases; junction bases outside the gene matches: 9. The CDR3 extends over 15 amino acids. CDR3 DNA sequence: TGTGCCAGCAGGCAGGACAGGGCGGGGCCCTACGAGCAGTACTTC. It specifies CASRQDRAGPYEQYF.

This clone appeared once. The genes are TRBV27 and TRBJ2-5; D is possibly TRBD2 (5 bases). Trimming left V 2 bases short and J 4 bases short, with 11 bases between. The CDR3 runs to 14 residues. Germline CDR1 reads MNHEY; CDR2 reads SMNVEV (reference sequence). CDR3 sequence reads: CASSLNGAGETQYF. In DNA, the CDR3 is TGTGCCAGCAGTTTAAACGGCGCGGGAGAGACCCAGTACTTC.

This chain links TRBV6-6 with TRBJ1-5; 11 bases align to TRBD1. The junction had 5 bases not matched to a gene; V was cut back by 6 bases and J by 7 bases. Per the germline V gene, CDR1 is MNHNY and CDR2 is SVGAGI (reference sequence). This CDR3 has 14 amino acids. The DNA of the CDR3 is TGTGCCAGCAGGCCCGGGACAGGGGGACAGCCCCAGCATTTT. It codes for CASRPGTGGQPQHF.

The rearrangement uses TRBV7-9 and TRBJ1-6; 7 bases agree with TRBD1. The CDR3 sequence is 15 residues long. Germline loops: CDR1 SEHNR, CDR2 FQNEAQ (reference sequence). Trimming cost V 4 bases and J 2 bases; bases outside gene matches: 2. Here the CDR3 DNA reads TGTGCCAGCAGCTGGGACAGCCCCTATAATTCACCCCTCCACTTT. Amino acid sequence: CASSWDSPYNSPLHF.

The chain employs TRBV6-5 and TRBJ1-1; tentative D call: TRBD1 (5 bases). This CDR3 has 13 residues. CDR1 MNHEY and CDR2 SVGAGI come from the germline V gene. V dropped 2 bases and J dropped 7 bases, with 11 bases sitting between them. The chain's CDR3 is CASSYETVSEAFF. CDR3 nucleotides: TGTGCCAGCAGTTACGAGACAGTCAGTGAAGCTTTCTTT.

The chain carries TRBV19 and TRBJ2-1; 9 bases map to TRBD2. Germline CDR1 LNHDA, CDR2 SQIVND (reference sequence). V lost 6 bases, J lost 3 bases, and 9 bases stayed unmatched. The CDR3 length is 16 residues. This chain's CDR3 is CASSPTGGGGYNEQFF. For the CDR3, the DNA is TGTGCCAGTAGCCCCACCGGCGGGGGGGGCTACAATGAGCAGTTCTTC. The complete variable domain, with remaining parts taken from reference TRBV19 and TRBJ2-1, reads DGGITQSPKYLFRKEGQNVTLSCEQNLNHDAMYWYRQDPGQGLRLIYYSQIVNDFQKGDIAEGYSVSREKKESFPLTVTSAQKNPTAFYLCASSPTGGGGYNEQFFGPGTRLTVL.

This clone is a singleton in its sample. The chain links TRBV28 to TRBJ2-1; 8 positions agree with TRBD2. This CDR3 is built from 15 residues. V was clipped by 5 bases and J by 7 bases; unmatched bases: 10. In germline, CDR1 is MDHEN, CDR2 SYDVKM. CDR3 amino acids: CASSPGGMLKNEQFF. The CDR3 DNA reads as TGTGCCAGCAGTCCGGGGGGGATGCTAAAAAATGAGCAGTTCTTC.

The genes are TRBV7-2 and TRBJ2-7, with 9 bases aligning to TRBD2. This CDR3 is 15 amino acids long. CDR1 is SGHTA, CDR2 FQGNSA, per germline. J was trimmed by 5 bases and V by 5 bases; bases with no gene match: 10. The CDR3 region has the DNA TGTGCCAGCAGCAACCCTAGCGGGACTTTTGACGAGCAGTACTTC. Its translation: CASSNPSGTFDEQYF. Together with reference TRBV7-2 and TRBJ2-7, the CDR3 gives the full variable domain: GAGVSQSPSNKVTEKGKDVELRCDPISGHTALYWYRQSLGQGLEFLIYFQGNSAPDKSGLPSDRFSAERTGGSVSTLTIQRTQQEDSAVYLCASSNPSGTFDEQYFGPGTRLTVT.

The V call is TRBV5-4, the J call TRBJ1-1, with a tentative D call TRBD1 (5 bases). Germline CDR1 SGHNT, CDR2 YYREEE (reference sequence). The V and J ends lost 0 bases and 0 bases respectively, with 12 bases between them. The CDR3 is 16 amino acids. CDR3 DNA: TGTGCCAGCAGCTTGGCTGGGGCTTCAATGAACACTGAAGCTTTCTTT. The encoded protein is CASSLAGASMNTEAFF.

This clone occurred a few times. The chain has TRBV29-1 and TRBJ2-7; TRBD1 aligns across 9 bases. The CDR3 extends over 13 amino acids. J lost 5 bases, V lost 6 bases, and 8 bases had no gene match. Germline V CDR1 and CDR2: SQVTM, ANQGSEA. CDR3 region: CSVFWDREDEQYF. The CDR3 DNA reads TGCAGCGTATTCTGGGACAGGGAGGACGAGCAGTACTTC.

V usage is TRBV4-1 and J usage is TRBJ2-6; D gene ambiguous. CDR1 MGHRA and CDR2 YSYEKL come from the germline V gene. Between the trimmed V and J ends, which lost 2 bases and 0 bases, there was a span of 8 bases. The CDR3 is 16 residues long. This CDR3 reads CASSQRRSSGANVLTF. The CDR3, as DNA: TGCGCCAGCAGCCAAAGACGGAGCTCTGGGGCCAACGTCCTGACTTTC.

The chain recombines TRBV11-2 with TRBJ1-1, with a weak D call TRBD1 (6 bases). The CDR3 sequence is 14 residues long. Trimming removed 3 bases at V and 9 bases at J, with 17 bases between. Looked up from germline, CDR1 is SGHAT and CDR2 is FQNNGV. The CDR3 region is CASSFGSTGQKAFF. The CDR3 nucleotides are TGTGCCAGCAGCTTTGGGTCGACAGGACAAAAAGCTTTCTTT.

The V and J genes are TRBV10-2 and TRBJ2-7; tentative D call: TRBD1 (6 bases). This CDR3 spans 12 amino acids. Germline lookup yields CDR1 WSHSY and CDR2 SAAADI. V gave up 8 bases and J gave up 0 bases, with 8 bases separating them. DNA for the CDR3: TGCGCCAGCGGACAGAGCTCCTACGAGCAGTACTTC. This codes for CASGQSSYEQYF.

The gene calls are TRBV28 and TRBJ1-2, with D unclear. Germline CDR1 reads MDHEN; CDR2 reads SYDVKM. Trimming stripped 5 bases from V and 2 bases from J, with 12 bases between. The CDR3 totals 14 residues. The CDR3 reads CASSLQVLNYGYTF. The DNA for the CDR3 is TGTGCCAGCAGTCTCCAGGTCCTAAACTATGGCTACACCTTC.

The V and J genes are TRBV30 and TRBJ2-1; a possible D gene is TRBD2 (6 bases). This CDR3 spans 14 amino acids. Germline V gene lookup returns CDR1 GTSNPN and CDR2 SVGIG (reference sequence). V was pared by 2 bases and J by 6 bases, with 14 bases between. CDR3 in amino acids: CAWSSRLGGNEQFF. DNA of the CDR3: TGTGCCTGGAGTTCAAGACTAGGTGGCAATGAGCAGTTCTTC. The full variable domain, completed using reference TRBV30 and TRBJ2-1, is SQTIHQWPATLVQPVGSPLSLECTVEGTSNPNLYWYRQAAGRGLQLLFYSVGIGQISSEVPQNLSASRPQDRQFILSSKKLLLSDSGFYLCAWSSRLGGNEQFFGPGTRLTVL.

The chain joins TRBV5-4 to TRBJ1-4; 8 bases are shared with TRBD1. The J segment lost 6 bases and the V segment lost 4 bases, leaving 5 bases of the junction unmatched. Germline V gene lookup returns CDR1 SGHNT and CDR2 YYREEE (reference sequence). This CDR3 comprises 14 residues. The CDR3 loop reads CASSMGQVDEKLFF. CDR3 coding DNA: TGTGCCAGCAGCATGGGACAGGTTGATGAAAAACTGTTTTTT.

The rearrangement joins TRBV5-8 to TRBJ2-2; TRBD2 matches 8 bases. The CDR3 loop spans 13 amino acids. V trimming: 9 bases; J trimming: 4 bases; junction bases outside the gene matches: 5. Per the germline V gene, CDR1 is SGHTS and CDR2 is YDEGEE. This CDR3 reads CATRTSITGELFF. The CDR3, as DNA: TGTGCCACCAGGACTAGCATCACCGGGGAGCTGTTTTTT.

The genes are TRBV6-1 and TRBJ2-7; a possible D gene is TRBD1 (6 bases). This CDR3 comprises 13 residues. From germline, CDR1 is MNHNS and CDR2 SASEGT. V was cut by 6 bases and J by 3 bases, with 12 bases left in between. DNA of the CDR3: TGTGCCAGCAGCGTTGGGGACAACTACGAGCAGTACTTC. It is translated as CASSVGDNYEQYF.